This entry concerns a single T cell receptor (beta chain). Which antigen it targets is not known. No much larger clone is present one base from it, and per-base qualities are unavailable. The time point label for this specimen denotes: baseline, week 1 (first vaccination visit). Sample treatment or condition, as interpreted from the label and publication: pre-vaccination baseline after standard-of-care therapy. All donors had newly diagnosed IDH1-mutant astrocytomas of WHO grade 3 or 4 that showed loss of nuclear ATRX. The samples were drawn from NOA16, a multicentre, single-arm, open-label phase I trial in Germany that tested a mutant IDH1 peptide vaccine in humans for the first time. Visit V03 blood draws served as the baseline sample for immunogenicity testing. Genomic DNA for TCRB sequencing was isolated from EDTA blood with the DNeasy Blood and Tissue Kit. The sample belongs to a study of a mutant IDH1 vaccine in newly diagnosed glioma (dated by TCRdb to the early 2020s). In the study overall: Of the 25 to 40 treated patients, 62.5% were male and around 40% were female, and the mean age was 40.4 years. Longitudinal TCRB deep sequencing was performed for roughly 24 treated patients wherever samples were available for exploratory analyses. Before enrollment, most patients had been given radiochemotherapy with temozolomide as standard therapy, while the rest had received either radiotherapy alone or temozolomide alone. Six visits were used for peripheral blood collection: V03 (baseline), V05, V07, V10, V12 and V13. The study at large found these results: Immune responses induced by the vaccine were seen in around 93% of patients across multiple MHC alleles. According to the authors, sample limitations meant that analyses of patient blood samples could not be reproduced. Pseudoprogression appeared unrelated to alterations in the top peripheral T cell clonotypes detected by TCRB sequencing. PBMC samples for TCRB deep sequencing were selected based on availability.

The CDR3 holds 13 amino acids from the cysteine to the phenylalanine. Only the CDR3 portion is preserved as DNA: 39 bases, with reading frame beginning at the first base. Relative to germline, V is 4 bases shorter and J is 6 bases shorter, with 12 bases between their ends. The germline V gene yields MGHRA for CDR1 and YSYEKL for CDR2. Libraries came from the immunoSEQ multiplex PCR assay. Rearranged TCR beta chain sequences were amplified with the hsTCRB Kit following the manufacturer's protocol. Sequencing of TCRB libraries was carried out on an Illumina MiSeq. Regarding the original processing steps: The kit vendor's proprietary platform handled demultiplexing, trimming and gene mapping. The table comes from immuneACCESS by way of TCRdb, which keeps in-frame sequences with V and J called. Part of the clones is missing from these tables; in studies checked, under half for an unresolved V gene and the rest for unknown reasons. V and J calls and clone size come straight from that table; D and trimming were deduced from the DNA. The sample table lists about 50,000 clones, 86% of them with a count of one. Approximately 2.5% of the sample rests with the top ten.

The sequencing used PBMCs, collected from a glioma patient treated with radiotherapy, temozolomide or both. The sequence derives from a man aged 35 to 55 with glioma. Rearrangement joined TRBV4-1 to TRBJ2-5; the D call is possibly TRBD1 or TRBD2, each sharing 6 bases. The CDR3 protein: CASSPEGEKTQYF. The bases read TGCGCCAGCAGCCCGGAGGGGGAGAAGACCCAGTACTTC.